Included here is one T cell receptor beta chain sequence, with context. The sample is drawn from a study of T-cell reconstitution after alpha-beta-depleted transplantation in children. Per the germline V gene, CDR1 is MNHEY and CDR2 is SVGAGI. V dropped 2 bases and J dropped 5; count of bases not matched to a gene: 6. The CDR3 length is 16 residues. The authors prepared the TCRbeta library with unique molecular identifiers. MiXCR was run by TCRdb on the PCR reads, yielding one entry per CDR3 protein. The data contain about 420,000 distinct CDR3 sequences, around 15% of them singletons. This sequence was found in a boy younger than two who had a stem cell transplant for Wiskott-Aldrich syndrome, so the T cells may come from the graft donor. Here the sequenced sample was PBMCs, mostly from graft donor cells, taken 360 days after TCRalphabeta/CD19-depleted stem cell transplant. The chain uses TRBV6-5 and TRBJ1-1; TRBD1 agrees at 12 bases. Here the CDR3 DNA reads TGTGCCAGCAGTTACCGGGACAGGGGGCGCGGAACTGAAGCTTTCTTT. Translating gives CASSYRDRGRGTEAFF.